This TCR beta chain was obtained from a study of T cell repertoires in cytomegalovirus infection. Study at large: Recently identified HLA-C-restricted CMV epitopes and well-studied HLA-B-restricted CMV epitopes were used by the study. Both CMV infection and a matching HLA type were indicated by public TCR beta signatures. Findings and caveats of the study: Totalled public TCR beta family frequency picked out people who carried CMV plus the relevant HLA. In two of eight donors, the top clonotype was HLA-C-restricted CMV-specific.

Trimming took off 5 bases at V and 11 bases at J, with 12 bases between the two ends. The CDR3 length is 11 residues. The germline V gene encodes CDR1 SEHNR and CDR2 FQNEAQ (reference sequence). TCRdb recomputed calls from the reads with MiXCR, one row per CDR3 protein. The table lists about 920,000 distinct CDR3 sequences, approximately 30% of them singletons. In the case of this clonotype: As yet, its antigen is unknown.

The receptor was derived from a human donor in good health (CMV status not recorded). Some clones in this sample may be carry-over from other donors' samples. V is TRBV7-9 and J is TRBJ2-5; D possibly corresponds to TRBD1 (6 bases). The specimen was cultured CD8+ T cells from PBMCs, collected from culture after CMV antigen stimulation. The CDR3, as DNA: TGTGCCAGCAGCCCGGGGACACTACAGTACTTC. The encoded protein is CASSPGTLQYF.